The 10 T cell receptor beta chains reported below all come from one sample, sequenced in a study of shared clonotypes between healthy human individuals (dated by TCRdb to between 2020 and 2021). The library was made by the immunoSEQ multiplex PCR assay. TCRdb mirrors the immuneACCESS table, restricted to in-frame sequences. Some clones are absent from its copies; in checked studies, under half trace to an unresolved V gene, and the reason for the others is unknown. The sample records roughly 1,600,000 clones, less than 99% of which are singletons. The ten largest make up approximately 0.4% of the sample. Sequencing was performed on naive CD4+ T cells sorted from blood. The label giving this sample's cell subset or site can be read as: CD45RA+ positively selected. These receptors were collected from a man aged 30 to 45 in good health.

The rearrangement links TRBV11-2 to TRBJ2-3; 7 nucleotides line up with TRBD1. CDR1 is SGHAT, CDR2 FQNNGV, per germline. CDR3 length: 16 amino acids. The J segment lost 2 bases and the V segment lost 5 bases, leaving 10 bases of the junction unmatched. CDR3: CASSALQGRVTDTQYF. The DNA of the CDR3 is TGTGCCAGCAGCGCCTTACAGGGGCGAGTCACAGATACGCAGTATTTT.

The sample holds one count of this clone. Other DNA sequences from this sample encode an identical CDR3 as well. This rearrangement joins TRBV19 to TRBJ2-7; 9 bases agree with TRBD2. CDR1 LNHDA and CDR2 SQIVND come from the germline V gene (reference sequence). V lost 6 bases and J lost 2; bases outside the gene matches: 5. The CDR3 spans 14 residues. The DNA for the CDR3 is TGTGCCAGTAGCCCGGGACTAGCAGCCTACGAGCAGTACTTC. It encodes CASSPGLAAYEQYF.

The chain recombines TRBV29-1 with TRBJ2-1; no clear D gene. Trimming took 4 bases from V and 1 from J, leaving 14 bases between them. CDR3 length: 15 residues. The germline CDR1 and CDR2 sequences are SQVTM and ANQGSEA. This CDR3 is CSVGGMDLSYNEQFF. The CDR3, as DNA: TGCAGCGTTGGGGGTATGGATTTATCCTACAATGAGCAGTTCTTC.

The V and J genes are TRBV9 and TRBJ2-3, with a possible D match to TRBD2 (5 bases). The CDR3 sequence is 14 residues long. Trimming took off 0 bases at V and 6 bases at J, with 11 bases between the two ends. Germline V gene sequence: CDR1 SGDLS, CDR2 YYNGEE. In DNA form, the CDR3 reads TGTGCCAGCAGCGTAGCCTTAGCGCCGGATACGCAGTATTTT. It translates to CASSVALAPDTQYF.

J is TRBJ1-3 and V is TRBV7-9, with D unresolved. V was pared by 1 base and J by 0 bases, with 7 bases between. CDR1 is SEHNR and CDR2 is FQNEAQ in the germline V gene (reference sequence). This CDR3 contains 15 residues. The CDR3 region has the DNA TGTGCCAGCAGCTTAGGAGAGGGCTCTGGAAACACCATATATTTT. Its translation is CASSLGEGSGNTIYF.

As to this clone: The junction and the germline gene differ at one end; a read error may be behind it. The V and J genes are TRBV5-4 and TRBJ1-1; perhaps TRBD1 as D (5 bases). CDR3 size: 14 residues. Germline V gene data show CDR1 as SGHNT and CDR2 as YYREEE (reference sequence). CDR3 DNA sequence: TGTGCCAGCACCTTGCAGGGAACGAACACTGAAGCTTTCTTT. As protein: CASTLQGTNTEAFF. Supplemented by reference TRBV5-4 and TRBJ1-1, the full variable domain reads ETGVTQSPTHLIKTRGQQVTLRCSSQSGHNTVSWYQQALGQGPQFIFQYYREEENGRGNFPPRFSGLQFPNYSSELNVNALELDDSALYLCASTLQGTNTEAFFGQGTRLTVV.

The chain is built from TRBV28 and TRBJ1-2; D gene unclear. V was shortened by 7 bases and J by 4 bases, with 10 bases between the two germline ends. In germline, CDR1 is MDHEN, CDR2 SYDVKM. CDR3 length: 12 residues. In DNA form, the CDR3 reads TGTGCCAGCACCGGCAGACCCTATGGCTACACCTTC. Protein product: CASTGRPYGYTF.

The chain joins TRBV28 to TRBJ2-1; 10 bases fit TRBD2. This CDR3 region has 13 residues. Germline loops: CDR1 MDHEN, CDR2 SYDVKM. After removal of 10 bases from V and 8 bases from J, the junction contained 8 bases not matched to a gene. CDR3 bases: TGTGCCACCAGGGCTAGCGGGAGTCATGAGCAGTTCTTC. This sequence encodes CATRASGSHEQFF. Looking up the rest from reference TRBV28 and TRBJ2-1 gives the full variable domain: DVKVTQSSRYLVKRTGEKVFLECVQDMDHENMFWYRQDPGLGLRLIYFSYDVKMKEKGDIPEGYSVSREKKERFSLILESASTNQTSMYLCATRASGSHEQFFGPGTRLTVL.

This chain connects TRBV7-7 to TRBJ2-1; the D gene is possibly TRBD1 (6 bases). The ends were cut back, 5 bases at V and 7 bases at J, with 12 bases in the middle. The CDR3 sequence is 13 residues long. CDR1 and CDR2 from the germline V gene are SSHAT and FNYEAQ (reference sequence). Written as DNA, the CDR3 is TGTGCCAGCAGCCAGGGACAACTTAATGAGCAGTTCTTC. Translation gives CASSQGQLNEQFF. The full variable domain, completed using reference TRBV7-7 and TRBJ2-1, is GAGVSQSPRYKVTKRGQDVTLRCDPISSHATLYWYQQALGQGPEFLTYFNYEAQPDKSGLPSDRFSAERPEGSISTLTIQRTEQRDSAMYRCASSQGQLNEQFFGPGTRLTVL.

The chain carries TRBV5-4 and TRBJ2-5; D possibly corresponds to TRBD2 (6 bases). The germline V gene encodes CDR1 SGHNT and CDR2 YYREEE (reference sequence). Trimming left V 4 bases short and J 4 bases short, with 17 bases between. The CDR3 has 15 residues. DNA for the CDR3: TGTGCCAGCAGCCTACACGGAGGGCCCGGAGAGACCCAGTACTTC. It translates to CASSLHGGPGETQYF.